This T cell receptor beta chain was captured by sequencing in a study of neurological immune-mediated disorders. Study outcomes and limitations: CDR3 amino acid sequences of expanded clones were not shared across subjects, a result suggesting private repertoires in all groups. In HTLV-1-associated myelopathy, TCR clonal expansion was greatest, whereas multiple sclerosis had the least, falling below healthy controls.

Of note for this clonotype: Antigen unknown.

The CDR3 has 15 residues. Trimming removed 0 bases from V and 4 bases from J, with 12 bases in between. Germline assignment: CDR1 SGHDT and CDR2 YYEEEE. Libraries from sorted cells used some 1 million T cells (CD4+ or CD8+). Each TCR transcript was tagged with a 10-nucleotide random UMI during 5'RACE. In TCRdb, the 5' RACE reads were re-called with MiXCR into one record per CDR3 protein. Of fewer than 20,000 distinct CDR3 sequences detected, approximately 14% appear once; the ten largest clones hold 7.8%. The material sequenced was CD4+ T cells from blood. The chain uses TRBV5-6 and TRBJ2-3; D unclear. The receptor was derived from a woman in her fifties or sixties with HTLV-1-associated myelopathy (HAM/TSP). CDR3 sequence: CASSLGGSGADTQYF. In DNA form, the CDR3 reads TGTGCCAGCAGCTTGGGCGGATCGGGCGCAGATACGCAGTATTTT.